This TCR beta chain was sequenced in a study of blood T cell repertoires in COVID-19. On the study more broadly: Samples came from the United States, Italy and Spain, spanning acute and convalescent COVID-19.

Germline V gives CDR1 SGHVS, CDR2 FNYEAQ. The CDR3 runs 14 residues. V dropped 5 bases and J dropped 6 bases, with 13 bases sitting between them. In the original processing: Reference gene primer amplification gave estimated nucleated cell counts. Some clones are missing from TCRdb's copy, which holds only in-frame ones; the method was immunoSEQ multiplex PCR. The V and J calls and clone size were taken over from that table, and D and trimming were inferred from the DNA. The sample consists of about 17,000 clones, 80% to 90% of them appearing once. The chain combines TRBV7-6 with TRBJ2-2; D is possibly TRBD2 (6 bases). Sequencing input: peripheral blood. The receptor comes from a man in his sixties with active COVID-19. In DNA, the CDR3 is TGTGCCAGCAGCCCAACTAGCAGTGCCGGGGAGCTGTTTTTT. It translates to CASSPTSSAGELFF.